The present TCR beta chain was sequenced within a study of neurological immune-mediated disorders. This clonotype was detected ten times or more. The team produced cDNA through 5'RACE using 10-nucleotide random UMIs. TCRdb reprocessed the 5' RACE reads via MiXCR and lists one record per CDR3 protein. The sample contains about 46,000 distinct CDR3 sequences, about 2% of which appear only once. The germline V gene has CDR1 SEHNR and CDR2 FQNEAQ (reference sequence). The CDR3 is 15 amino acids. V shed 5 bases and J 0 bases; nucleotides not matched to a gene: 6. Sequenced sample: PBMCs. This clonotype was sampled from a woman between 40 and 55 years old with multiple sclerosis. The chain combines TRBV7-9 with TRBJ1-1, with 7 bases identical to TRBD1. This CDR3 is CASSPGGGLNTEAFF. DNA for the CDR3: TGTGCCAGCAGCCCAGGGGGGGGTTTGAACACTGAAGCTTTCTTT.